Below are 21 T cell receptor beta chains sequenced from a single sample in a study of T-cell memory formation after mild COVID-19. TCRdb ran MiXCR on the 5' RACE reads and lists one entry per CDR3 protein. The data contain roughly 190,000 distinct CDR3 sequences, approximately 30% of them singletons. The sample comprised PBMCs or a T cell subset sorted from them (not recorded which). These receptors all stem from an adult woman who had mild COVID-19 (a few samples of this study predate the infection). Cell type and time point are not known.

This clonotype was found a few times. The chain couples TRBV25-1 to TRBJ2-3; no definite D call. V was pared by 1 base and J by 0 bases, with 11 bases between. The CDR3 has 16 amino acids. Germline V gene lookup returns CDR1 MGHDK and CDR2 SYGVNS. DNA for the CDR3: TGTGCCAGCAGTGAATCCGCTTTTATTAGCACAGATACGCAGTATTTT. The encoded protein is CASSESAFISTDTQYF.

V gene TRBV4-3 combines with J gene TRBJ1-5; no definite D call. The CDR3 extends over 13 amino acids. CDR1 is LGHNA and CDR2 is YSLEER in the germline V gene. Between the trimmed V and J ends, which lost 0 bases and 4 bases, there was a span of 4 bases. The CDR3 spells CASSQDQNQPQHF. The DNA of the CDR3 is TGCGCCAGCAGCCAAGATCAGAATCAGCCCCAGCATTTT.

This clonotype was seen a few times. This chain uses TRBV2 with TRBJ2-3; D is undetermined. Germline-derived CDR1 and CDR2 are SNHLY and FYNNEI. Trimming shortened V by 4 bases and J by 2 bases, and 1 base separated the two germline ends. This CDR3 has 11 residues. CDR3 in DNA: TGTGCCAGCAGTGCCACAGATACGCAGTATTTT. It yields the protein CASSATDTQYF.

The chain is built from TRBV5-6 and TRBJ2-5, with 9 bases lining up with TRBD1. Trimming cost V 5 bases and J 4 bases; bases outside gene matches: 9. The length of the CDR3 is 15 residues. The V gene's germline CDR1 is SGHDT and CDR2 YYEEEE. The CDR3 nucleotides read TGTGCCAGCAGTCGAGACAGGGGGGTTGGAGAGACCCAGTACTTC. It codes for CASSRDRGVGETQYF.

This clonotype was observed a handful of times. The chain recombines TRBV11-2 with TRBJ2-3; the D gene is possibly TRBD2 (5 bases). The V end was cut by 0 bases, the J end by 0 bases, with 10 bases between. Germline V gene lookup returns CDR1 SGHAT and CDR2 FQNNGV. The CDR3 runs 16 residues. The CDR3 sequence is CASSLEVRTSTDTQYF. DNA of the CDR3: TGTGCCAGCAGCTTAGAAGTCAGGACTAGCACAGATACGCAGTATTTT.

V and J are TRBV7-9 and TRBJ1-2; 9 bases agree with TRBD1. This CDR3 is 17 amino acids long. The germline CDR1 and CDR2 sequences are SEHNR and FQNEAQ (reference sequence). The V segment lost 5 bases and the J segment 3 bases; nucleotides outside the gene matches: 13. DNA of the CDR3: TGTGCCAGCAGCCGCCCCGGGACAGGGAGGGGCGACTATGGCTACACCTTC. Its translation: CASSRPGTGRGDYGYTF.

The chain carries TRBV19 and TRBJ1-2; no firm D call. Trimming pared 6 bases from V and 7 bases from J, leaving 18 bases between. CDR1 LNHDA and CDR2 SQIVND come from the germline V gene (reference sequence). The CDR3 has 14 amino acids. The CDR3 reads CASRNVTIQTGYTF. In DNA form, the CDR3 reads TGTGCCAGTAGAAACGTCACAATCCAGACTGGCTACACCTTC.

V gene TRBV20-1 combines with J gene TRBJ1-6, with TRBD1 matching over 11 bases. Looked up from germline, CDR1 is DFQATT and CDR2 is SNEGSKA (reference sequence). The CDR3 sequence is 16 residues long. J lost 10 bases, V lost 2 bases, and 10 bases had no gene match. CDR3 DNA: TGCAGTGCTAGACTCGGGACAGGGGGTCTCGGGTCACCCCTCCACTTT. Its translation is CSARLGTGGLGSPLHF.

This clonotype came up a few times. The chain employs TRBV5-6 and TRBJ1-3; no clear D gene. Looked up from germline, CDR1 is SGHDT and CDR2 is YYEEEE. This CDR3 is built from 16 residues. With 1 base removed from V and 4 bases from J, the gap between germline ends came to 15 bases. In nucleotides, the CDR3 is TGTGCCAGCAGCTTGAAGGGAGTTTTTTCGGGAAACACCATATATTTT. Translating gives CASSLKGVFSGNTIYF.

The rearrangement links TRBV6-2 or TRBV6-3 to TRBJ2-7, with D unclear. Germline loops: CDR1 MNHEY, CDR2 SVGEGT. Trimming pared 8 bases from V and 7 bases from J, leaving 6 bases between. This CDR3 has 9 residues. CDR3 in DNA: TGTGCCAGCGGGTGGGAGCAGTACTTC. Its protein is CASGWEQYF.

This clonotype was counted only a few times. The chain employs TRBV7-4 and TRBJ1-2; D is undetermined. The CDR3 is 11 amino acids. Per germline, CDR1 SGHVT and CDR2 SQSDAQ. Trimming removed 7 bases from V and 4 bases from J, with 7 bases in between. CDR3 bases: TGTGCCAGCAACCTGGCCTATGGCTACACCTTC. It codes for CASNLAYGYTF.

This chain joins TRBV7-9 and TRBJ1-2, with 7 nucleotides matching TRBD1. Germline V gives CDR1 SEHNR, CDR2 FQNEAQ (reference sequence). The CDR3 totals 16 residues. Unmatched junction bases numbered 12, after V lost 6 bases and J lost 2 bases. This CDR3 reads CASSRGAGTENYGYTF. The DNA of the CDR3 is TGTGCCAGCAGTCGAGGAGCCGGGACAGAAAACTATGGCTACACCTTC.

The chain links TRBV10-3 to TRBJ2-1; D not resolved. The V gene lost 0 bases and the J gene lost 8 bases, with 2 bases spanning the gap. The CDR3 loop spans 11 amino acids. From germline, CDR1 is ENHRY and CDR2 SYGVKD. CDR3 sequence reads: CAISESYEQFF. DNA of the CDR3: TGTGCCATCAGTGAGTCTTATGAGCAGTTCTTC.

V usage is TRBV4-2 and J usage is TRBJ2-2; no clear D. V shed 0 bases and J shed 7 bases, with 6 bases lying between them. The germline CDR1 and CDR2 sequences are LGHNA and YNFKEQ. The CDR3 is made up of 13 amino acids. CDR3: CASSQDSIGELFF. The DNA for the CDR3 is TGTGCCAGCAGCCAAGATTCGATCGGGGAGCTGTTTTTT.

This clonotype was seen a handful of times. The chain carries TRBV10-3 and TRBJ2-7; D tentatively reads TRBD1 or TRBD2 (6 bases each). The CDR3 consists of 13 residues. Germline V gene sequence: CDR1 ENHRY, CDR2 SYGVKD. Trimming stripped 10 bases from V and 3 bases from J, with 16 bases between. The CDR3 sequence: CATRAGGNYEQYF. The DNA of the CDR3 is TGTGCCACCCGGGCCGGGGGCAACTACGAGCAGTACTTC.

There are a few counts of this clonotype. The chain employs TRBV29-1 and TRBJ1-2; 12 bases fit TRBD1. The CDR3 contains 17 residues. The germline V gene encodes CDR1 SQVTM and CDR2 ANQGSEA. V gave up 7 bases and J gave up 4 bases; unmatched junction bases: 16. The CDR3 is CSAPREGTGGIGYGYTF. In nucleotides, the CDR3 is TGCAGCGCCCCCAGGGAGGGGACAGGGGGCATCGGCTATGGCTACACCTTC.

V is TRBV10-2 and J is TRBJ2-5; 13 bases agree with TRBD2. Looked up from germline, CDR1 is WSHSY and CDR2 is SAAADI. The CDR3 loop spans 15 amino acids. With V trimmed by 7 bases and J by 1 base, 3 bases remained unmatched. This CDR3 is CASTGLAGVQETQYF. The CDR3 DNA sequence: TGCGCCAGCACTGGACTAGCGGGGGTCCAAGAGACCCAGTACTTC.

CDR3 in amino acids: CATSRDMKSPDTQYF. Here the CDR3 DNA reads TGTGCCACCAGCAGAGATATGAAGTCTCCAGATACGCAGTATTTT. The rearrangement uses TRBV15 and TRBJ2-3; D unclear. From germline, CDR1 is LNHNV and CDR2 YYDKDF (reference sequence). V was pared by 0 bases and J by 4 bases, with 11 bases between. This CDR3 region has 15 residues.

The rearrangement joins TRBV4-2 to TRBJ2-4; TRBD2 aligns across 8 bases. This CDR3 has 15 residues. Germline values: CDR1 LGHNA, CDR2 YNFKEQ. The trim removed 4 bases at V and 6 bases at J, leaving 8 bases unmatched. The CDR3 DNA follows: TGTGCCAGCAGCCCCGAGAGCGGGGGTGGAAACATTCAGTACTTC. Residues: CASSPESGGGNIQYF.

The chain links TRBV11-2 to TRBJ2-5, with D perhaps TRBD1 or TRBD2 (6 bases each). The V gene's germline CDR1 is SGHAT and CDR2 FQNNGV. Trimming cost V 5 bases and J 5 bases, with 27 bases left between them. This CDR3 contains 18 residues. The CDR3 DNA sequence: TGTGCCAGCAGCCCCGCCTTGGGGGGCGTGGAGTCGCTTGAGACCCAGTACTTC. Its translation: CASSPALGGVESLETQYF. Supplemented by reference TRBV11-2 and TRBJ2-5, the full variable domain reads EAGVAQSPRYKIIEKRQSVAFWCNPISGHATLYWYQQILGQGPKLLIQFQNNGVVDDSQLPKDRFSAERLKGVDSTLKIQPAKLEDSAVYLCASSPALGGVESLETQYFGPGTRLLVL.

The chain uses TRBV9 and TRBJ2-3; the match to TRBD2 covers 7 bases. Trimming took 3 bases from V and 2 from J; bases not matched to a gene: 6. The CDR3 covers 15 residues. Germline V lookup: CDR1 SGDLS, CDR2 YYNGEE. CDR3 coding DNA: TGTGCCAGCAGCGCCTCGGGGGGACCCACAGATACGCAGTATTTT. This encodes CASSASGGPTDTQYF.